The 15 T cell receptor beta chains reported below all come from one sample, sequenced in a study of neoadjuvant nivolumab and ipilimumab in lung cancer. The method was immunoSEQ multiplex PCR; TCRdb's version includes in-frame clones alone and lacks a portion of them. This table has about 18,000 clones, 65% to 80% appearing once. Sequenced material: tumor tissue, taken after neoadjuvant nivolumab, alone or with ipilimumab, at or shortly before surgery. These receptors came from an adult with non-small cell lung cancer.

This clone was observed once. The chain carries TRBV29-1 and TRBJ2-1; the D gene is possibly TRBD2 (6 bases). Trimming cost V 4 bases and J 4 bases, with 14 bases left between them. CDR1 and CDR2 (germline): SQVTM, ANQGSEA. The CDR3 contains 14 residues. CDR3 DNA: TGCAGCGTTGGAAGGCTAGCGAGTTACAATGAGCAGTTCTTC. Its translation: CSVGRLASYNEQFF.

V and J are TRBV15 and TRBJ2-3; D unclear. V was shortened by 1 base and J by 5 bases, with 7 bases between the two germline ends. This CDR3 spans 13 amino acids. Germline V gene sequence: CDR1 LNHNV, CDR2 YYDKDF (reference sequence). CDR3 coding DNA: TGTGCCACCAGCAGAGGTACGGGAGATACGCAGTATTTT. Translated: CATSRGTGDTQYF.

In DNA form, the CDR3 reads TGCGCCAGCAGCCGACAGGGAGGAGGGGAGACCCAGTACTTC. Protein: CASSRQGGGETQYF. The gene calls are TRBV5-1 and TRBJ2-5; possibly TRBD1 for D (7 bases). Trimming took off 4 bases at V and 5 bases at J, with 15 bases between the two ends. The CDR3 contains 14 residues. CDR1 SGHRS and CDR2 YFSETQ come from the germline V gene.

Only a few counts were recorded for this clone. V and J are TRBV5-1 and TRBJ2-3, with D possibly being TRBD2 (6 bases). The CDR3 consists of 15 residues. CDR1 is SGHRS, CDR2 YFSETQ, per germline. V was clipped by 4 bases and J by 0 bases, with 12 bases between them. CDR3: CASSETSRSTDTQYF. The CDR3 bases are TGCGCCAGCAGCGAAACTAGCAGGAGCACAGATACGCAGTATTTT.

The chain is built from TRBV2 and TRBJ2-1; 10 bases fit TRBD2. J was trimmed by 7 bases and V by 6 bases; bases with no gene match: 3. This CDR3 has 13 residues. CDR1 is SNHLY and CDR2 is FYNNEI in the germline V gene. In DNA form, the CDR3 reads TGTGCCAGCAGGGGACTAGCGACAAATGAGCAGTTCTTC. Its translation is CASRGLATNEQFF.

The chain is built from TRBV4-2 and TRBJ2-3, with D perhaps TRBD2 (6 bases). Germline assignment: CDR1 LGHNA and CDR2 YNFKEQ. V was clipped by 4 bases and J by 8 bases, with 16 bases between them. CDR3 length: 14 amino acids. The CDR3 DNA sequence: TGTGCCAGCAGCCCCCAGGGCGGGATATCTACGCAGTATTTT. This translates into CASSPQGGISTQYF.

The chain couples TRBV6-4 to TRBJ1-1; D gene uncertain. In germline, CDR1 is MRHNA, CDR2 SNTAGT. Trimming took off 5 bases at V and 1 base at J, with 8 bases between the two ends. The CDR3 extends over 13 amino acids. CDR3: CASSLRGNTEAFF. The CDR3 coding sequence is TGTGCCAGCAGTTTGAGAGGGAACACTGAAGCTTTCTTT.

The CDR3 here is CASSLGGGLASGSNEQFF. CDR3 coding DNA: TGTGCCAGCAGCTTAGGGGGGGGGCTCGCTAGCGGGAGCAATGAGCAGTTCTTC. This chain uses TRBV7-8 with TRBJ2-1; 10 bases fit TRBD2. CDR3 length equals 18 residues. V lost 1 base and J lost 6; bases outside the gene matches: 12. Germline values: CDR1 SGHVS, CDR2 FQNEAQ.

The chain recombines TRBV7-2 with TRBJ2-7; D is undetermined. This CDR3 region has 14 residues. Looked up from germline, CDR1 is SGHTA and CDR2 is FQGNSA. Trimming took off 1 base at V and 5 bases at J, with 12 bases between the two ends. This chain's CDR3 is CASSLDQNRHEQYF. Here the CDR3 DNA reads TGTGCCAGCAGCTTAGACCAAAACCGACACGAGCAGTACTTC. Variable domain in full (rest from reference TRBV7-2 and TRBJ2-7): GAGVSQSPSNKVTEKGKDVELRCDPISGHTALYWYRQSLGQGLEFLIYFQGNSAPDKSGLPSDRFSAERTGGSVSTLTIQRTQQEDSAVYLCASSLDQNRHEQYFGPGTRLTVT.

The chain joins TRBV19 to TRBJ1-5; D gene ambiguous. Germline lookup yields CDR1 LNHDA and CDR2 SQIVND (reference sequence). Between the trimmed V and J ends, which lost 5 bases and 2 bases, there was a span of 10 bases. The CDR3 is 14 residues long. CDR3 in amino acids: CASSGVTGNQPQHF. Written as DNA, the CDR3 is TGTGCCAGTAGTGGGGTTACGGGCAATCAGCCCCAGCATTTT. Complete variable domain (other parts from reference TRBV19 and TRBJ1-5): DGGITQSPKYLFRKEGQNVTLSCEQNLNHDAMYWYRQDPGQGLRLIYYSQIVNDFQKGDIAEGYSVSREKKESFPLTVTSAQKNPTAFYLCASSGVTGNQPQHFGDGTRLSIL.

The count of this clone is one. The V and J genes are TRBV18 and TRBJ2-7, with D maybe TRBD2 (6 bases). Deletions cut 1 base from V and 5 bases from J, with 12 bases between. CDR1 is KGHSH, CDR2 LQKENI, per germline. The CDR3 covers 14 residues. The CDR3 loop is CASSPRASVDEQYF. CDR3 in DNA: TGTGCCAGCTCACCACGGGCTAGCGTAGACGAGCAGTACTTC. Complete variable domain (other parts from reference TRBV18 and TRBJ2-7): NAGVMQNPRHLVRRRGQEARLRCSPMKGHSHVYWYRQLPEEGLKFMVYLQKENIIDESGMPKERFSAEFPKEGPSILRIQQVVRGDSAAYFCASSPRASVDEQYFGPGTRLTVT.

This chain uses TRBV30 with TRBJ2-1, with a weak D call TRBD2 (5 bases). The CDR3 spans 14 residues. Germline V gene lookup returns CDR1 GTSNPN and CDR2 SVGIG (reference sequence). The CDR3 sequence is CARMLEGSTNEQFF. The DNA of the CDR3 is TGTGCTCGGATGCTAGAGGGAAGTACCAATGAGCAGTTCTTC.

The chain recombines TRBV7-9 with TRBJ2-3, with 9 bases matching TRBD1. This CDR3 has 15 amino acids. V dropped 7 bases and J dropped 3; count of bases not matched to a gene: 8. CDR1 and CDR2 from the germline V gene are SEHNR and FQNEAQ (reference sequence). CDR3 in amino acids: CASTPPGTGTDTQYF. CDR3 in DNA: TGTGCCAGCACCCCCCCGGGGACAGGGACAGATACGCAGTATTTT.

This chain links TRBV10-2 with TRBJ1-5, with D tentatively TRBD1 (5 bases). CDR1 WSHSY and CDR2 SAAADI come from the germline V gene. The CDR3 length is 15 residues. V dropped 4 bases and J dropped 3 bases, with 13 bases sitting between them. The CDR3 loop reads CASSVDGGNNQPQHF. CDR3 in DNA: TGCGCCAGCAGTGTGGACGGGGGAAACAATCAGCCCCAGCATTTT.

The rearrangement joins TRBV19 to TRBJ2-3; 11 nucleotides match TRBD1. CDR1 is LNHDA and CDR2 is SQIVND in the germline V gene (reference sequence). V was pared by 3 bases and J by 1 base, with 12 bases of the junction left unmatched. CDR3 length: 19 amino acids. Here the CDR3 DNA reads TGTGCCAGTAGTATGTGGATCGGGACAGGGGGAATCGGCACAGATACGCAGTATTTT. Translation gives CASSMWIGTGGIGTDTQYF. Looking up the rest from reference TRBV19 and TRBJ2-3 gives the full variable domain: DGGITQSPKYLFRKEGQNVTLSCEQNLNHDAMYWYRQDPGQGLRLIYYSQIVNDFQKGDIAEGYSVSREKKESFPLTVTSAQKNPTAFYLCASSMWIGTGGIGTDTQYFGPGTRLTVL.